This T cell receptor beta chain was identified during a study of T cells in localized non-small cell lung cancer (dated by TCRdb to 2020 to 2021). In terms of the full investigation: The study analyzed T cell repertoires of about 230 early-stage NSCLC patients, comparing tumors and uninvolved tumor-adjacent lungs. The cohort consisted of around 250 treatment-naive NSCLC patients whose localized lung tumors had been resected. NSCLC patients had a mean age of approximately 70 years, and around 130 were male and around 99 female.

A word on this clone: Its antigen target is currently unknown. Per-nucleotide qualities are absent, and no much larger clonotype sits a single base away.

There are 14 amino acids in the CDR3, from cysteine to phenylalanine inclusive. Only CDR3 DNA is held: 42 bases, read in frame from base 1. V loses 4 bases of germline sequence and J loses 2 bases, and the interval between the two ends is 11 bases. The germline V gene supplies CDR1 SNHLY and CDR2 FYNNEI. At diagnosis, tumor, uninvolved tumor-adjacent lung and peripheral blood were collected and then preserved as a mix of FFPE and fresh-frozen material. For TCR repertoire profiling, the blood samples were analyzed as peripheral blood mononuclear cells. The paper's findings and limits, for the study overall: Higher blood T cell density associated with longer overall survival, while higher adjacent-lung clonality associated with shorter survival. Because multi-region sequencing of the tumors was not done, intratumor heterogeneity could not be ruled out. The highest T cell clonality was observed in uninvolved tumor-adjacent lung, where clonality exceeded that of tumor, suggesting that antigenic responses were more focused in uninvolved tumor-adjacent lung. Since the design was exploratory, TCR variables were selected using unadjusted p-values with no false-discovery rate correction. Of the top 100 tumor clones, a median of roughly 56 were detected in paired uninvolved adjacent lung; roughly 26 were also among that lung's top 100.

The immunoSEQ Assay was used to sequence TCR beta CDR3 regions from DNA. Regarding the original processing steps: To compute T cell density, TCR beta template counts were normalized to usable DNA, which was estimated by amplifying housekeeping genes. Using the preseqR package, richness was estimated by extrapolating to 120,000 templates for tissue samples and 400,000 templates for PBMC samples. Clonality was defined as one minus Pielou's evenness. Tissue-enriched TCRs were identified through differential abundance testing performed on productive amino-acid clonotypes, with a minimum total count of 5 and an alpha of 0.1. The Jaccard Index and the Morisita Overlap Index were used to quantify repertoire overlap between compartments. TCR beta CDR3s were clustered by GLIPH together with public tetramer-defined viral CDR3s, and at least three viral sequences plus V-gene enrichment were required for viral motifs. TCRdb stores this immuneACCESS table with in-frame sequences only. Part of the clones is absent; in the studies checked, under half of the shortfall reflects unresolved V genes, and no reason is known for the rest. V and J calls and clone size follow that table, whereas D and trimming were derived from the DNA. In this sample the table shows 35,000 or so clones, around 88% of which occur a single time. Of the sample, under 8% is held by the ten largest clones.

Rearrangement joined TRBV2 to TRBJ1-1, with the D gene call left open. This clonotype was obtained from a woman aged 40-75 years with stage I lung adenocarcinoma. Here the sequenced sample was peripheral blood, taken before any cancer treatment. The CDR3 region has the sequence CASSVKGSNTEAFF. Here is the DNA: TGTGCCAGCAGTGTCAAGGGTTCTAACACTGAAGCTTTCTTT. The CDR3, completed at both ends by the reference TRBV2 and TRBJ1-1 genes, gives the full variable domain EPEVTQTPSHQVTQMGQEVILRCVPISNHLYFYWYRQILGQKVEFLVSFYNNEISEKSEIFDDQFSVERPDGSNFTLKIRSTKLEDSAMYFCASSVKGSNTEAFFGQGTRLTVV.